Below are 3 T cell receptor beta chains sequenced from a single sample in a study of T cells in Graves' hyperthyroidism and ophthalmopathy. Using RNA transcripts as the source, TCR beta CDR3 regions were amplified. HTBI primers were the set used in a first-round RT-PCR of the TCR CDR3. TCRdb re-analysed the multiplex PCR reads in MiXCR, keeping a single row per CDR3 protein. This table has around 420,000 distinct CDR3 sequences, 15% to 19% appearing once. Material: blood. These receptors came from a woman in her late teens or twenties with Graves' hyperthyroidism.

This clonotype was detected ten times or more. The chain is built from TRBV4-3 and TRBJ1-1; D is undetermined. Deletions cut 3 bases from V and 0 bases from J, with 11 bases between. The length of the CDR3 is 15 residues. The germline V gene encodes CDR1 LGHNA and CDR2 YSLEER. This CDR3 is CASSQLQILNTEAFF. In nucleotides, the CDR3 is TGCGCCAGCAGCCAGTTGCAGATTCTGAACACTGAAGCTTTCTTT.

This clonotype was counted ten times or more. The chain has TRBV7-8 and TRBJ2-7; 7 positions match TRBD1. This CDR3 is built from 13 residues. The germline gives CDR1 SGHVS, CDR2 FQNEAQ. V was clipped by 5 bases and J by 6 bases; unmatched bases: 7. The CDR3 coding sequence is TGTGCCAGCAGCCTAGGGACAGTAGGCGAGCAGTACTTC. This sequence encodes CASSLGTVGEQYF. Based on the CDR3 plus reference TRBV7-8 and TRBJ2-7, the full variable domain is GAGVSQSPRYKVAKRGQDVALRCDPISGHVSLFWYQQALGQGPEFLTYFQNEAQLDKSGLPSDRFFAERPEGSVSTLKIQRTQQEDSAVYLCASSLGTVGEQYFGPGTRLTVT.

This clonotype was seen a few times. The J gene is TRBJ2-5, the V gene TRBV25-1; possible D gene TRBD2, 7 bases. Trimming stripped 7 bases from V and 4 bases from J, with 16 bases between. The CDR3 is 14 residues long. The V gene's germline CDR1 is MGHDK and CDR2 SYGVNS. The CDR3 region is CASNLRGGGETQYF. CDR3 DNA: TGTGCCAGCAACCTACGGGGAGGGGGAGAGACCCAGTACTTC.